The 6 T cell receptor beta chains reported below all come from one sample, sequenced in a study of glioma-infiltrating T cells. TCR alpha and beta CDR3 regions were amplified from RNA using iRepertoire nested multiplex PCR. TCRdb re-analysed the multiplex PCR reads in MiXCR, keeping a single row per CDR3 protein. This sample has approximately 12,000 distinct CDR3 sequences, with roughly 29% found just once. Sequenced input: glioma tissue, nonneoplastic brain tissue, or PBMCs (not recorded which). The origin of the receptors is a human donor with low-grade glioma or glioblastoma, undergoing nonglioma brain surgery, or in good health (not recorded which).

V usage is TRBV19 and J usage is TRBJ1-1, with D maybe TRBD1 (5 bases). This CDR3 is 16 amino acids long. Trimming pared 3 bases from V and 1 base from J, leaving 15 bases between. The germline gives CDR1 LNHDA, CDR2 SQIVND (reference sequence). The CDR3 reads CASSILSREANTEAFF. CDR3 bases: TGTGCCAGTAGTATCCTGTCCAGGGAGGCGAACACTGAAGCTTTCTTT.

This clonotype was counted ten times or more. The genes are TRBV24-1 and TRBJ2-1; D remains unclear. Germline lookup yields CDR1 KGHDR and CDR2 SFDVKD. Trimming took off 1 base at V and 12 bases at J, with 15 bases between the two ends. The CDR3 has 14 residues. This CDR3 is CATSDFEQTMGQFF. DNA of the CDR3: TGTGCCACCAGTGATTTTGAGCAAACGATGGGGCAGTTCTTC.

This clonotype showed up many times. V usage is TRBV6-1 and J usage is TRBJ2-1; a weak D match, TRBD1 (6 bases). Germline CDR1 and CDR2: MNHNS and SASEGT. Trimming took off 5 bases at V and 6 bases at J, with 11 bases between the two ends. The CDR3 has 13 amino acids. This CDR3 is CASSNRASNEQFF. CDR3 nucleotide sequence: TGTGCCAGCAGTAACAGGGCCTCCAATGAGCAGTTCTTC.

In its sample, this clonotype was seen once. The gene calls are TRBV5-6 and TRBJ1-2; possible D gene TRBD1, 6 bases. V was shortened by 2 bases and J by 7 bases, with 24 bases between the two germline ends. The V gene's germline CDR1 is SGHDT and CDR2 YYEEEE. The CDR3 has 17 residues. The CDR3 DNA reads TGTGCCAGCAGCTTAGGAGTCTCGGACAGCCTCCAGGGTGGCTACACCTTC. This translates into CASSLGVSDSLQGGYTF. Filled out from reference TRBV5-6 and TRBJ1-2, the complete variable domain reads DAGVTQSPTHLIKTRGQQVTLRCSPKSGHDTVSWYQQALGQGPQFIFQYYEEEERQRGNFPDRFSGHQFPNYSSELNVNALLLGDSALYLCASSLGVSDSLQGGYTFGSGTRLTVV.

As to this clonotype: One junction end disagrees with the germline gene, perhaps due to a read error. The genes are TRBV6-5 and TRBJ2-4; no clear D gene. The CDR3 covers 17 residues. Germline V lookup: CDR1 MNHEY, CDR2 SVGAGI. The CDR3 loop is CASSEAGRGLDKNIQYF. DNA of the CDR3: TGTGCCAGCAGTGAAGCCGGACGAGGATTAGACAAAAACATTCAGTACTTT.

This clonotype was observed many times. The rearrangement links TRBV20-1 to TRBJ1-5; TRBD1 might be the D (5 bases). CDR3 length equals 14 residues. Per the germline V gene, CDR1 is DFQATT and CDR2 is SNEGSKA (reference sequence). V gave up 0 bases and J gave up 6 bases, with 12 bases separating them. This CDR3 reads CSAREGQGGQPQHF. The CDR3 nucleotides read TGCAGTGCTAGAGAGGGGCAGGGAGGTCAGCCCCAGCATTTT.